The 10 T cell receptor beta chains reported below all come from one sample, sequenced in a study of blood T cell repertoires in COVID-19. TCRdb keeps only in-frame clones here, not all; method: immunoSEQ multiplex PCR. The sample lists 120,000 or so clones, roughly 88% occurring once. The sequencing input was peripheral blood. The receptors come from a middle-aged man with acute or convalescent COVID-19.

This clone was seen just once. V and J are TRBV10-2 and TRBJ1-3; D remains unclear. The V end was cut by 3 bases, the J end by 9 bases, with 9 bases between. The CDR3 length is 12 residues. Looked up from germline, CDR1 is WSHSY and CDR2 is SAAADI. DNA for the CDR3: TGCGCCAGCAGTGAAGCTGGAGGCACCATATATTTT. Translated, it gives CASSEAGGTIYF.

This clone was found many times. The rearrangement uses TRBV3-1 (or the pseudogene TRBV3-2) and TRBJ1-2, with D possibly TRBD1 on 5 matching bases. The CDR3 runs 12 residues. In germline, CDR1 is LGHDT, CDR2 YNNKEL (reference sequence). V was cut by 10 bases and J by 7 bases, with 16 bases left in between. The CDR3 protein is CATRAGNSGYTF. DNA for the CDR3: TGTGCCACCCGGGCAGGGAATTCTGGCTACACCTTC.

This chain uses TRBV6-2 or TRBV6-3 with TRBJ2-7, with 14 bases that match TRBD2. The length of the CDR3 is 15 residues. Germline V gene lookup returns CDR1 MNHEY and CDR2 SVGEGT. J gave up 5 bases and V 6 bases, and 6 bases lay outside the gene matches. CDR3 coding DNA: TGTGCCAGCAGCCCGGGACTAGCGGGAGTCCACGAGCAGTACTTC. Protein: CASSPGLAGVHEQYF.

V is TRBV5-1 and J is TRBJ1-3, with D hard to call. CDR1 and CDR2 (germline): SGHRS, YFSETQ. Trimming pared 0 bases from V and 0 bases from J, leaving 7 bases between. The CDR3 totals 15 residues. The CDR3 DNA sequence: TGCGCCAGCAGCTTGGTGGAGAGCTCTGGAAACACCATATATTTT. This gives the protein CASSLVESSGNTIYF.

The rearrangement uses TRBV5-4 and TRBJ1-4; weak D call: TRBD1 (6 bases). The CDR3 totals 14 residues. Germline V CDR1 and CDR2: SGHNT, YYREEE (reference sequence). V dropped 4 bases and J dropped 7 bases, with 14 bases sitting between them. The CDR3 spells CASSQGGSFEKLFF. CDR3 coding DNA: TGTGCCAGCAGCCAAGGGGGTTCTTTTGAAAAACTGTTTTTT.

The chain links TRBV19 to TRBJ2-2, with 10 nucleotides matching TRBD1. The germline CDR1 and CDR2 sequences are LNHDA and SQIVND (reference sequence). The CDR3 consists of 16 residues. The V segment lost 3 bases and the J segment 3 bases; nucleotides outside the gene matches: 4. CDR3 bases: TGTGCCAGTAGTATCCCAGGACAGGGGGACACCGGGGAGCTGTTTTTT. Its protein is CASSIPGQGDTGELFF.

The genes are TRBV7-2 and TRBJ1-1; D not resolved. V was cut by 1 base and J by 0 bases, with 6 bases left in between. Germline V gives CDR1 SGHTA, CDR2 FQGNSA. The CDR3 has 14 residues. The CDR3, as DNA: TGTGCCAGCAGCTTAGATCGGTTGAACACTGAAGCTTTCTTT. Residues: CASSLDRLNTEAFF.

The V and J genes are TRBV5-8 and TRBJ2-1; 14 bases line up with TRBD2. This CDR3 is built from 15 residues. Trimming took 4 bases from V and 8 from J; bases not matched to a gene: 5. Germline V CDR1 and CDR2: SGHTS, YDEGEE. The CDR3 protein is CASSRGTSGSDEQFF. The CDR3 bases are TGTGCCAGCAGCCGCGGGACTAGCGGGAGTGATGAGCAGTTCTTC.

The V and J genes are TRBV11-2 and TRBJ1-5, with TRBD1 identical over 10 bases. J lost 5 bases, V lost 1 base, and 5 bases had no gene match. Germline loops: CDR1 SGHAT, CDR2 FQNNGV. This CDR3 contains 16 residues. The CDR3 protein is CASSLGRDRGYQPQHF. The DNA for the CDR3 is TGTGCCAGCAGCTTAGGGAGGGACAGGGGTTATCAGCCCCAGCATTTT.

The chain joins TRBV13 to TRBJ2-7; TRBD2 matches at 11 bases. Trimming at V came to 5 bases and at J to 5 bases, leaving 11 bases not matched to a gene. Germline V CDR1 and CDR2: PRHDT, FYEKMQ (reference sequence). This CDR3 has 16 amino acids. The CDR3 DNA is TGTGCCAGCAGCCGACATAGCGGGAGGGCCGTAGACGAGCAGTACTTC. This gives the protein CASSRHSGRAVDEQYF.